Following are 30 T cell receptor beta chains from one sample sequenced in a study of human T cells and chemical hapten exposure. Time point given: patch test 3, about 24 weeks after DPC sensitization. Treatment of the sample: therapeutic diphenylcyclopropenone sensitization with weekly scalp DPC. Using its own MiXCR run on the RACE reads, TCRdb lists one record per CDR3 protein. The sample records more than 150,000 distinct CDR3 sequences, 24% being singletons. Sequenced here: whole blood, sampled in connection with sensitization to the hapten diphenylcyclopropenone (DPC). These receptors were taken from a woman aged 35 to 49 with alopecia areata. Some clones in this sample may be carry-over from other donors' samples.

The rearrangement joins TRBV5-1 to TRBJ2-2; D might be TRBD1 (5 bases). CDR1 is SGHRS and CDR2 is YFSETQ in the germline V gene. The germline V and J ends were trimmed by 6 bases and 1 base, with 10 bases remaining between them. This CDR3 comprises 14 residues. CDR3 sequence reads: CASNGQGNTGELFF. As DNA, the CDR3 is TGCGCCAGCAACGGACAAGGGAACACCGGGGAGCTGTTTTTT.

This clonotype was seen more than once but under ten times. The J gene is TRBJ2-1, the V gene TRBV12-3 or TRBV12-4; 10 bases line up with TRBD2. V shed 1 base and J 15 bases; nucleotides not matched to a gene: 6. This CDR3 is built from 13 residues. The DNA for the CDR3 is TGTGCCAGCAGTTTAGTGCTAGCGGGAGAATGGTTCTTC. Translation: CASSLVLAGEWFF.

The chain combines TRBV20-1 with TRBJ1-1, with 9 bases lining up with TRBD1. V lost 7 bases and J lost 4; bases outside the gene matches: 4. There are 12 residues in the CDR3. Germline V gives CDR1 DFQATT, CDR2 SNEGSKA (reference sequence). The CDR3 DNA reads as TGCAGTGTTCCGGGACAGGGCACTGAAGCTTTCTTT. Its protein is CSVPGQGTEAFF.

V is TRBV6-6 and J is TRBJ2-7; D remains unclear. CDR1 and CDR2 (germline): MNHNY, SVGAGI (reference sequence). Between the trimmed V and J ends, which lost 6 bases and 5 bases, there was a span of 14 bases. This CDR3 is built from 13 residues. CDR3 sequence reads: CASSHGTWDEQYF. Written as DNA, the CDR3 is TGTGCCAGCAGCCACGGTACTTGGGACGAGCAGTACTTC.

The table lists this clonotype with a few counts. The chain is built from TRBV7-9 and TRBJ1-1; 9 positions agree with TRBD1. The CDR3 sequence is 14 residues long. Germline values: CDR1 SEHNR, CDR2 FQNEAQ (reference sequence). V lost 2 bases and J lost 3; bases outside the gene matches: 1. Here the CDR3 reads CASSLTGGHTEAFF. The DNA for the CDR3 is TGTGCCAGCAGCTTAACAGGGGGCCACACTGAAGCTTTCTTT.

This clonotype was seen a few times. J is TRBJ2-1 and V is TRBV12-3 or TRBV12-4; 7 positions agree with TRBD2. With 7 bases clipped from V and 3 bases from J, the junction kept 6 bases outside the gene matches. The CDR3 consists of 14 residues. The CDR3 spells CASTAGSYYNEQFF. CDR3 coding DNA: TGTGCCAGCACAGCGGGATCTTACTACAATGAGCAGTTCTTC.

The chain links TRBV7-2 to TRBJ1-1, with D hard to call. The CDR3 has 13 residues. The germline gives CDR1 SGHTA, CDR2 FQGNSA. Trimming removed 5 bases at V and 4 bases at J, with 11 bases between. CDR3 coding DNA: TGTGCCAGCAGCCAAAACACAGCCACTGAAGCTTTCTTT. This gives the protein CASSQNTATEAFF. Drawing the rest from reference TRBV7-2 and TRBJ1-1, the complete variable domain is GAGVSQSPSNKVTEKGKDVELRCDPISGHTALYWYRQSLGQGLEFLIYFQGNSAPDKSGLPSDRFSAERTGGSVSTLTIQRTQQEDSAVYLCASSQNTATEAFFGQGTRLTVV.

The CDR3 loop reads CSYWTSSYEQYF. CDR3 sequence (DNA): TGCAGTTACTGGACATCCTCCTACGAGCAGTACTTC. The rearrangement joins TRBV20-1 to TRBJ2-7, with D perhaps TRBD1 (5 bases). The CDR3 is 12 amino acids. The ends were cut back, 8 bases at V and 0 bases at J, with 11 bases in the middle. Germline CDR1 and CDR2: DFQATT and SNEGSKA (reference sequence).

This clonotype has just a few counts. The chain links TRBV2 to TRBJ1-1; tentatively, D is TRBD1 (5 bases). Trimming took off 6 bases at V and 2 bases at J, with 28 bases between the two ends. CDR3 length equals 19 residues. Germline assignment: CDR1 SNHLY and CDR2 FYNNEI. The CDR3 coding sequence is TGTGCCAGCAGCCCGGGACTTAAGGGCAGAATGGGAGTAAACACTGAAGCTTTCTTT. It yields the protein CASSPGLKGRMGVNTEAFF.

This clonotype showed up just a few times. The chain is built from TRBV4-3 and TRBJ1-2; D is ambiguous. Looked up from germline, CDR1 is LGHNA and CDR2 is YSLEER. The germline V and J ends were trimmed by 0 bases and 8 bases, with 7 bases remaining between them. The CDR3 runs to 12 residues. Here the CDR3 DNA reads TGCGCCAGCAGCCAAGAGGCCGGCGGCTACACCTTC. This codes for CASSQEAGGYTF.

The chain combines TRBV11-2 with TRBJ2-3; D not resolved. The V and J ends lost 3 bases and 2 bases respectively, with 12 bases between them. Germline CDR1 is SGHAT and CDR2 is FQNNGV. There are 15 residues in the CDR3. The CDR3: CASSLSTWDTDTQYF. DNA for the CDR3: TGTGCCAGCAGCTTGTCTACTTGGGACACAGATACGCAGTATTTT.

V usage is TRBV7-9 and J usage is TRBJ1-1; 10 bases align to TRBD1. The CDR3 is 15 residues long. V lost 5 bases to trimming and J lost 5 bases; unmatched junction nucleotides: 8. CDR1 is SEHNR, CDR2 FQNEAQ, per germline (reference sequence). Here the CDR3 DNA reads TGTGCCAGCAGCGCCATGACAGGGGGCGCGACTGAAGCTTTCTTT. Translated: CASSAMTGGATEAFF.

The chain links TRBV7-9 to TRBJ2-5; D may be TRBD2 (6 bases). With 1 base removed from V and 2 bases from J, the gap between germline ends came to 8 bases. The CDR3 contains 14 residues. Germline loops: CDR1 SEHNR, CDR2 FQNEAQ (reference sequence). As DNA, the CDR3 is TGTGCCAGCAGCTTAGGCGGGATTCAAGAGACCCAGTACTTC. Protein sequence: CASSLGGIQETQYF.

This clonotype was counted between two and nine times. This sequence joins TRBV6-5 and TRBJ1-5, with TRBD1 identical over 12 bases. This CDR3 is built from 17 residues. CDR1 is MNHEY and CDR2 is SVGAGI in the germline V gene. V was clipped by 4 bases and J by 1 base; unmatched bases: 5. The CDR3 here is CASSWDRGRRSNQPQHF. The CDR3 DNA sequence: TGTGCCAGCAGTTGGGACAGGGGGCGCAGAAGCAATCAGCCCCAGCATTTT.

This clonotype was seen at least ten times. This sequence joins TRBV20-1 and TRBJ1-5; 8 bases fit TRBD1. Germline loops: CDR1 DFQATT, CDR2 SNEGSKA (reference sequence). This CDR3 region has 14 residues. Germline trimming cut 6 bases from V and 4 bases from J; bases unmatched to any gene: 8. CDR3 sequence (DNA): TGCAGTGCCACCGACAGGGGCTGGAATCAGCCCCAGCATTTT. The encoded protein is CSATDRGWNQPQHF.

This clonotype was observed once. The V call is TRBV5-1, the J call TRBJ2-3, with D perhaps matching TRBD2 (5 bases). This CDR3 has 14 amino acids. Germline V gene lookup returns CDR1 SGHRS and CDR2 YFSETQ. Trimming cost V 4 bases and J 1 base, with 10 bases left between them. As DNA, the CDR3 is TGCGCCAGCAGCCTCCTGCGGGGCACAGATACGCAGTATTTT. Amino acid sequence: CASSLLRGTDTQYF. Based on the CDR3 plus reference TRBV5-1 and TRBJ2-3, the full variable domain is KAGVTQTPRYLIKTRGQQVTLSCSPISGHRSVSWYQQTPGQGLQFLFEYFSETQRNKGNFPGRFSGRQFSNSRSEMNVSTLELGDSALYLCASSLLRGTDTQYFGPGTRLTVL.

Only a few counts were recorded for this clonotype. The V and J genes are TRBV9 and TRBJ2-3, with 11 bases identical to TRBD2. With 2 bases clipped from V and 5 bases from J, the junction kept 7 bases outside the gene matches. This CDR3 contains 16 residues. The germline CDR1 and CDR2 sequences are SGDLS and YYNGEE. The CDR3 is CASSVSGLAGRDTQYF. The CDR3 nucleotides are TGTGCCAGCAGCGTCTCTGGACTAGCGGGTCGAGATACGCAGTATTTT.

The V and J genes are TRBV12-3 or TRBV12-4 and TRBJ2-7, with D perhaps given as TRBD1 or TRBD2 (5 bases each). V lost 3 bases to trimming and J lost 7 bases, with 13 bases between them. The CDR3 spans 13 residues. CDR3 residues: CASSFDRDREQYF. In DNA, the CDR3 is TGTGCCAGCAGTTTTGATAGGGACCGTGAGCAGTACTTC.

This chain joins TRBV20-1 and TRBJ2-7; D remains unclear. Trimming stripped 5 bases from V and 2 bases from J, with 7 bases between. The CDR3 contains 11 residues. CDR1 and CDR2 (germline): DFQATT, SNEGSKA (reference sequence). The CDR3 DNA sequence: TGCAGTGCTTCCCTGGCCTACGAGCAGTACTTC. Residues: CSASLAYEQYF.

This clonotype was picked up one time. The chain couples TRBV7-8 to TRBJ2-2; D may be TRBD1 or TRBD2 (6 bases each). CDR1 SGHVS and CDR2 FQNEAQ come from the germline V gene. This CDR3 comprises 16 residues. Trimming removed 3 bases at V and 7 bases at J, with 18 bases between. This chain's CDR3 is CASSFSVGRGLGELFF. The CDR3 region has the DNA TGTGCCAGCAGCTTTAGTGTAGGCAGGGGACTCGGGGAGCTGTTTTTT.

A few counts support this clonotype. The genes are TRBV11-2 and TRBJ1-6; D is perhaps TRBD1 (5 bases). This CDR3 contains 14 residues. V gave up 6 bases and J gave up 5 bases, with 11 bases separating them. The germline V gene has CDR1 SGHAT and CDR2 FQNNGV. The CDR3 nucleotides read TGTGCCAGCAGGACCGGGACGGATAATTCACCCCTCCACTTT. Translated: CASRTGTDNSPLHF. The complete variable domain, with remaining parts taken from reference TRBV11-2 and TRBJ1-6, reads EAGVAQSPRYKIIEKRQSVAFWCNPISGHATLYWYQQILGQGPKLLIQFQNNGVVDDSQLPKDRFSAERLKGVDSTLKIQPAKLEDSAVYLCASRTGTDNSPLHFGNGTRLTVT.

The chain recombines TRBV6-5 with TRBJ1-5; the D is unclear. V gave up 4 bases and J gave up 4 bases, with 8 bases separating them. The germline V gene encodes CDR1 MNHEY and CDR2 SVGAGI. CDR3 length equals 13 residues. CDR3 coding DNA: TGTGCCAGCAGTTTAGCTCCTAATCAGCCCCAGCATTTT. Amino acids: CASSLAPNQPQHF.

This chain uses TRBV7-2 with TRBJ2-3; D remains ambiguous. Deletions cut 2 bases from V and 2 bases from J, with 11 bases between. CDR3 length: 15 residues. Germline CDR1 is SGHTA and CDR2 is FQGNSA. CDR3 amino acids: CASSLNYGYTDTQYF. The CDR3 DNA reads as TGTGCCAGCAGCTTAAATTACGGGTACACAGATACGCAGTATTTT. The full variable domain, with the rest looked up from reference TRBV7-2 and TRBJ2-3, is GAGVSQSPSNKVTEKGKDVELRCDPISGHTALYWYRQSLGQGLEFLIYFQGNSAPDKSGLPSDRFSAERTGGSVSTLTIQRTQQEDSAVYLCASSLNYGYTDTQYFGPGTRLTVL.

V usage is TRBV29-1 and J usage is TRBJ2-1; 16 positions match TRBD2. Trimming at V came to 7 bases and at J to 8 bases, leaving 8 bases not matched to a gene. The CDR3 spans 15 residues. Germline lookup yields CDR1 SQVTM and CDR2 ANQGSEA. CDR3 DNA: TGCAGCGCCGCCGGGACTAGCGGGAGGGTCTATGAGCAGTTCTTC. It specifies CSAAGTSGRVYEQFF.

This clonotype appeared a few times. The chain carries TRBV9 and TRBJ2-5; D may be TRBD1 or TRBD2 (5 bases each). The germline V gene has CDR1 SGDLS and CDR2 YYNGEE. Deletions cut 3 bases from V and 5 bases from J, with 17 bases between. This CDR3 has 15 amino acids. The CDR3 DNA sequence: TGTGCCAGCAGCGACGGGACGGATCCTCGGGAGACCCAGTACTTC. Protein sequence: CASSDGTDPRETQYF.

This clonotype has a handful of counts. The genes are TRBV28 and TRBJ1-3; tentative D call: TRBD1 (5 bases). From germline, CDR1 is MDHEN and CDR2 SYDVKM. With 9 bases removed from V and 2 bases from J, the gap between germline ends came to 8 bases. The CDR3 has 12 amino acids. The CDR3 reads CASRDPGNTIYF. As DNA, the CDR3 is TGTGCCAGTCGGGACCCTGGAAACACCATATATTTT.

The J gene is TRBJ2-3, the V gene TRBV20-1; no reliable D call. V lost 6 bases, J lost 0 bases, and 4 bases lay in between. This CDR3 has 11 residues. Germline CDR1 and CDR2: DFQATT and SNEGSKA (reference sequence). Here the CDR3 DNA reads TGCAGTGCCCCTAGCACAGATACGCAGTATTTT. As protein: CSAPSTDTQYF.

This clonotype was recorded a few times. This rearrangement joins TRBV18 to TRBJ2-7; TRBD1 matches at 8 bases. This CDR3 spans 13 amino acids. Germline loops: CDR1 KGHSH, CDR2 LQKENI. V lost 11 bases and J lost 4; bases outside the gene matches: 10. The DNA for the CDR3 is TGTGCCGGGTCAGCCGGGACAGGATACGAGCAGTACTTC. Its translation: CAGSAGTGYEQYF.

This clonotype was seen a handful of times. The chain couples TRBV20-1 to TRBJ2-7; tentative D call: TRBD2 (5 bases). The CDR3 contains 11 residues. The V and J ends lost 8 bases and 4 bases respectively, with 12 bases between them. Germline CDR1 and CDR2: DFQATT and SNEGSKA (reference sequence). The CDR3 sequence: CSPLRGYEQYF. DNA of the CDR3: TGCAGTCCACTACGGGGTTACGAGCAGTACTTC.

The chain carries TRBV7-3 and TRBJ2-2, with D uncertain. Trimming took off 9 bases at V and 5 bases at J, with 13 bases between the two ends. Germline lookup yields CDR1 SGHTA and CDR2 FQGTGA. This CDR3 is 13 amino acids long. The CDR3 protein is CASRPNPTGELFF. Written as DNA, the CDR3 is TGTGCCAGTAGACCAAATCCGACCGGGGAGCTGTTTTTT.